Below are 3 T cell receptor beta chains sequenced from a single sample in a study of chemoradiotherapy in HPV16-positive cancers. Method: immunoSEQ multiplex PCR; TCRdb's copy keeps in-frame clones and lacks some. This sample carries approximately 4,000 clones, approximately 80% of them seen once, and the ten largest clones take approximately 8.9%. The specimen comprised tumor tissue, sampled from a patient who underwent chemoradiotherapy. These receptors were taken from a human donor with HPV-associated anogenital cancer.

The V call is TRBV19, the J call TRBJ1-1, with D hard to call. Trimming shortened V by 5 bases and J by 2 bases, and 9 bases separated the two germline ends. Germline V gene lookup returns CDR1 LNHDA and CDR2 SQIVND (reference sequence). CDR3 size: 13 residues. The CDR3 here is CASSENTNTEAFF. For the CDR3, the DNA is TGTGCCAGTAGTGAAAACACAAACACTGAAGCTTTCTTT.

V and J are TRBV6-6 and TRBJ2-1; a possible D gene is TRBD1 (5 bases). The CDR3 is 13 amino acids. V lost 6 bases to trimming and J lost 6 bases, with 12 bases between them. Germline V gives CDR1 MNHNY, CDR2 SVGAGI (reference sequence). As DNA, the CDR3 is TGTGCCAGCAGCCCTGTAAGGGGCAATGAGCAGTTCTTC. It translates to CASSPVRGNEQFF.

The chain recombines TRBV19 with TRBJ2-3; 12 bases align to TRBD2. J gave up 0 bases and V 1 base, and 8 bases lay outside the gene matches. The length of the CDR3 is 19 residues. In germline, CDR1 is LNHDA, CDR2 SQIVND (reference sequence). The CDR3 nucleotides read TGTGCCAGTAGTATAGGGCCTAGCGGGGGGGGAACTAGCACAGATACGCAGTATTTT. It yields the protein CASSIGPSGGGTSTDTQYF.